Following are 7 T cell receptor beta chains from one sample sequenced in a study of CD8+CD57+ T cells in acquired aplastic anemia. Genomic DNA templated the TCR beta VDJ and CDR3 profiling. One entry per CDR3 protein results from TCRdb running MiXCR on the reads. The sample yields a few hundred thousand distinct CDR3 sequences, 30% to 40% seen once. Sequenced sample: sorted CD4+, CD8+, or CD8+CD57+ T cells (not recorded which) from PBMCs. These receptors originate from a human donor in good health, serving as a control.

J is TRBJ2-2 and V is TRBV4-1, with D perhaps given as TRBD1 or TRBD2 (6 bases each). CDR1 MGHRA and CDR2 YSYEKL come from the germline V gene. The V and J ends lost 0 bases and 5 bases respectively, with 22 bases between them. The CDR3 runs to 19 residues. The CDR3 here is CASSQEGLSGRGGTGELFF. Here the CDR3 DNA reads TGCGCCAGCAGCCAAGAGGGGCTTTCGGGCAGAGGGGGGACCGGGGAGCTGTTTTTT.

The V and J genes are TRBV7-2 and TRBJ2-7; no reliable D call. Trimming cost V 5 bases and J 0 bases, with 11 bases left between them. The CDR3 runs 14 residues. CDR1 is SGHTA, CDR2 FQGNSA, per germline. CDR3 region: CASSAGTGSYEQYV. DNA for the CDR3: TGTGCCAGCAGCGCCGGCACGGGCTCCTACGAGCAGTACGTC.

At least ten counts were recorded for this clonotype. The chain is built from TRBV20-1 and TRBJ2-7, with D possibly TRBD1 on 5 matching bases. CDR3 size: 13 residues. CDR1 is DFQATT and CDR2 is SNEGSKA in the germline V gene (reference sequence). V shed 6 bases and J shed 3 bases, with 15 bases lying between them. CDR3 sequence reads: CSALRGTFYEQYF. CDR3 nucleotide sequence: TGCAGTGCCCTAAGGGGAACCTTCTACGAGCAGTACTTC.

The chain employs TRBV4-2 and TRBJ2-3; tentatively, D is TRBD2 (6 bases). V gave up 4 bases and J gave up 8 bases, with 25 bases separating them. Germline CDR1 and CDR2: LGHNA and YNFKEQ. The CDR3 runs to 17 residues. The CDR3 DNA reads as TGTGCCAGCAGCCGATCTGGGACTCGAGCCGTTCCAGGTACGCAGTATTTT. Its protein is CASSRSGTRAVPGTQYF.

A few counts support this clonotype. The chain is built from TRBV10-3 and TRBJ1-4; D is unresolved. The CDR3 has 12 residues. V shed 4 bases and J shed 4 bases, with 4 bases lying between them. Germline V lookup: CDR1 ENHRY, CDR2 SYGVKD. In nucleotides, the CDR3 is TGTGCCATCAGTGGCAGTAATGAAAAACTGTTTTTT. This encodes CAISGSNEKLFF.

The CDR3 DNA reads TGCAGTGCTAGAGATAGGGAATTAAACACCGGGGAGCTGTTTTTT. Its protein product is CSARDRELNTGELFF. The V call is TRBV20-1, the J call TRBJ2-2, with D hard to call. The CDR3 contains 15 residues. From germline, CDR1 is DFQATT and CDR2 SNEGSKA (reference sequence). Trimming removed 0 bases at V and 2 bases at J, with 10 bases between.

This chain links TRBV2 with TRBJ2-7; 8 positions agree with TRBD1. V trimming: 7 bases; J trimming: 4 bases; junction bases outside the gene matches: 3. Germline loops: CDR1 SNHLY, CDR2 FYNNEI. This CDR3 comprises 12 residues. In DNA form, the CDR3 reads TGTGCCAGCACAGGGACAGGATACGAGCAGTACTTC. This codes for CASTGTGYEQYF.